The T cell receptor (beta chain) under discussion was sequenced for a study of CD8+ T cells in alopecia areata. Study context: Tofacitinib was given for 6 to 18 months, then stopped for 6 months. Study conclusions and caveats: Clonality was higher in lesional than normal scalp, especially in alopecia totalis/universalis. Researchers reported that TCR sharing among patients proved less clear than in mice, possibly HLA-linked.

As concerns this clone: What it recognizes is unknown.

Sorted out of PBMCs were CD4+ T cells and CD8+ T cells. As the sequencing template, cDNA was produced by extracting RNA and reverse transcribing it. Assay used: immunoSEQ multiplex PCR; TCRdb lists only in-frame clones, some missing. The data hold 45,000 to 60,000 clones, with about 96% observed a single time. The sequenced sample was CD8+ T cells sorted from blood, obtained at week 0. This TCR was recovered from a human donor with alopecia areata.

CDR3 DNA sequence: TGTGCCAGCAGCTTCTCCGGAAGCTCCTACAATGAGCAGTTCTTC. Translating gives CASSFSGSSYNEQFF. The rearrangement joins TRBV13 to TRBJ2-1; D call uncertain. The CDR3 has 15 residues. Germline V lookup: CDR1 PRHDT, CDR2 FYEKMQ (reference sequence). Trimming took off 3 bases at V and 0 bases at J, with 9 bases between the two ends.